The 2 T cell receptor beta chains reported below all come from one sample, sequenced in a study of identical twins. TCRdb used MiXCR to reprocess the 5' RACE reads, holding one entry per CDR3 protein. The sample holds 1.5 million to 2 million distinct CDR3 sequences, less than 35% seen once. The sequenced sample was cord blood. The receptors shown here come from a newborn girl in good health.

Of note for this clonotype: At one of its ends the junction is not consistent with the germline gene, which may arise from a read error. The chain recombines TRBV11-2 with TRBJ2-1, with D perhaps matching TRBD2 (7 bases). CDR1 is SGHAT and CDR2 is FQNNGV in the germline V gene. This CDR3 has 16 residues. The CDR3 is CASSRGGREKGNEQLF. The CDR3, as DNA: TGTGCCAGCAGTAGGGGGGGCAGGGAGAAAGGAAATGAGCAGTTATTC.

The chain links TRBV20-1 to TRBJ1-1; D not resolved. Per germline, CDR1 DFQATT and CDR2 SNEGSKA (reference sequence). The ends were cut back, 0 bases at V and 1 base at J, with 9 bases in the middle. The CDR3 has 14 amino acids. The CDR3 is CSARDSGWNTEAFF. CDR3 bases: TGCAGTGCTAGAGATTCGGGATGGAACACTGAAGCTTTCTTT.